These 7 T cell receptor beta chains came from one sample sequenced in a study of blood T cell repertoires in COVID-19. Clones were sequenced by immunoSEQ multiplex PCR, and TCRdb holds only the in-frame ones, with some missing. The sample yields about 220,000 clones, under 90% seen once. The sequencing sample was made of peripheral blood. These receptors were obtained from a woman at least 80 years old with acute or convalescent COVID-19.

The V and J genes are TRBV20-1 and TRBJ1-1; no reliable D call. Germline-derived CDR1 and CDR2 are DFQATT and SNEGSKA (reference sequence). This CDR3 is 10 amino acids long. The V and J ends lost 3 bases and 8 bases respectively, with 7 bases between them. CDR3 DNA: TGCAGTGCTAGCGGCGGAGAAGCTTTCTTT. Translating gives CSASGGEAFF.

The chain is built from TRBV5-1 and TRBJ2-1; 8 nucleotides align to TRBD2. The CDR3 extends over 16 amino acids. The trim removed 4 bases at V and 2 bases at J, leaving 8 bases unmatched. CDR1 and CDR2 from the germline V gene are SGHRS and YFSETQ. DNA for the CDR3: TGCGCCAGCAGCCTCAACGGGGGGGTCCCCTACAATGAGCAGTTCTTC. The encoded protein is CASSLNGGVPYNEQFF.

V is TRBV9 and J is TRBJ2-1, with 10 bases matching TRBD2. The V gene's germline CDR1 is SGDLS and CDR2 YYNGEE. CDR3 length: 14 amino acids. V shed 2 bases, J shed 9 bases, and the junction held 5 bases outside the gene matches. The CDR3 loop reads CASSVQRGGSEQFF. In nucleotides, the CDR3 is TGTGCCAGCAGCGTCCAGCGGGGGGGGTCTGAGCAGTTCTTC.

This sequence joins TRBV7-2 and TRBJ2-2; the D gene is possibly TRBD2 (7 bases). From germline, CDR1 is SGHTA and CDR2 FQGNSA. There are 14 residues in the CDR3. V was trimmed by 3 bases and J by 5 bases, leaving 10 bases between them. The CDR3 DNA sequence: TGTGCCAGCAGCTTTGGGAGGGGGACCGGGGAGCTGTTTTTT. It codes for CASSFGRGTGELFF.

The rearrangement links TRBV9 to TRBJ2-1, with D possibly TRBD2 on 7 matching bases. Germline V lookup: CDR1 SGDLS, CDR2 YYNGEE. Trimming cost V 0 bases and J 12 bases, with 19 bases left between them. There are 15 residues in the CDR3. CDR3 amino acids: CASSVESRGDKGQFF. The CDR3 DNA follows: TGTGCCAGCAGCGTAGAGTCCCGGGGGGACAAAGGGCAGTTCTTC.

The chain joins TRBV2 to TRBJ2-7, with 10 bases lining up with TRBD1. CDR3 length: 14 amino acids. Per the germline V gene, CDR1 is SNHLY and CDR2 is FYNNEI. V was clipped by 5 bases and J by 4 bases; unmatched bases: 5. CDR3 nucleotides: TGTGCCAGCAGTATGACAGGGGGCCCATACGAGCAGTACTTC. Translated: CASSMTGGPYEQYF.

The rearrangement uses TRBV12-3 or TRBV12-4 and TRBJ1-4; unclear D gene. The CDR3 length is 13 residues. Trimming cost V 4 bases and J 6 bases, with 9 bases left between them. The CDR3 nucleotides are TGTGCCAGCAGTTGGGCAGGATATGAAAAACTGTTTTTT. It yields the protein CASSWAGYEKLFF.